This record concerns one T cell receptor (beta chain) sequence. The data are from a study of shared T cell receptors in the human thymus. TCRdb's copy holds only in-frame clones and misses some; the assay was immunoSEQ multiplex PCR. This table holds 500,000 to 750,000 clones, roughly 90% found once. With V trimmed by 1 base and J by 2 bases, 7 bases remained unmatched. The germline gives CDR1 SGHTA, CDR2 FQGNSA. The CDR3 spans 17 residues. This sample was also put to use in a study of human thymus T cells. From that second work: Thymus tissue was removed during corrective cardiac surgery.

This sequence originates from a boy under two years old with a congenital heart defect. The rearrangement uses TRBV7-2 and TRBJ2-7, with 11 bases fitting TRBD1. The sequenced material came from thymocytes. The CDR3 loop is CASSLGPRDRGAYEQYF. CDR3 sequence (DNA): TGTGCCAGCAGCTTAGGCCCCCGGGACAGGGGGGCCTACGAGCAGTACTTC.